The 5 T cell receptor beta chains given below trace back to one sample, sequenced in a study of T cell responses to AZD1222 COVID-19 vaccine. Measured with immunoSEQ multiplex PCR; TCRdb has only the in-frame clones, and not every one. The profile shows roughly 84,000 clones, 87% of them singletons. The sample consisted of peripheral blood, taken on day 0 of AZD1222 vaccination. The receptor source for this set is an adult in good health.

V is TRBV30 and J is TRBJ1-6; no definite D call. The CDR3 is made up of 12 amino acids. CDR1 is GTSNPN, CDR2 SVGIG, per germline (reference sequence). The CDR3 DNA is TGTGCTTGCCGATTGAATAATTCACCCCTCCACTTT. It yields the protein CACRLNNSPLHF. Full variable domain (missing parts from reference TRBV30 and TRBJ1-6): SQTIHQWPATLVQPVGSPLSLECTVEGTSNPNLYWYRQAAGRGLQLLFYSVGIGQISSEVPQNLSASRPQDRQFILSSKKLLLSDSGFYLCACRLNNSPLHFGNGTRLTVT.

This clone is a singleton in its sample. The V call is TRBV11-1, the J call TRBJ1-2, with D uncertain. The germline gives CDR1 SGHAT, CDR2 FQDESV (reference sequence). Trimming removed 0 bases from V and 3 bases from J, with 5 bases in between. The CDR3 is 13 amino acids. CDR3 DNA sequence: TGTGCCAGCAGCTTAGCCGGGGACTATGGCTACACCTTC. This sequence encodes CASSLAGDYGYTF.

V and J are TRBV7-2 and TRBJ2-3; 12 nucleotides align to TRBD2. This CDR3 is built from 16 residues. After removal of 3 bases from V and 4 bases from J, the junction contained 5 bases not matched to a gene. Germline V lookup: CDR1 SGHTA, CDR2 FQGNSA. The CDR3 reads CASSFLAGGRADTQYF. For the CDR3, the DNA is TGTGCCAGCAGCTTCCTAGCGGGAGGGAGGGCAGATACGCAGTATTTT.

This chain uses TRBV19 with TRBJ1-4, with a possible D match to TRBD1 (6 bases). The CDR3 extends over 17 amino acids. Trimming cost V 1 base and J 3 bases, with 15 bases left between them. Germline values: CDR1 LNHDA, CDR2 SQIVND (reference sequence). CDR3 amino acids: CASSIVRRGKANEKLFF. The CDR3 region has the DNA TGTGCCAGTAGTATAGTGCGCAGGGGCAAGGCTAATGAAAAACTGTTTTTT.

The chain links TRBV6-5 to TRBJ1-6; D remains unclear. V was clipped by 2 bases and J by 5 bases, with 13 bases between them. There are 16 residues in the CDR3. Germline assignment: CDR1 MNHEY and CDR2 SVGAGI. This chain's CDR3 is CASSYRQRLNNSPLHF. In nucleotides, the CDR3 is TGTGCCAGCAGTTACCGACAACGACTAAATAATTCACCCCTCCACTTT.